What follows are 23 T cell receptor beta chains derived from one specimen sequenced in a study of blood T cell repertoires in COVID-19. Only in-frame clones appear in the TCRdb table, and some are missing; sequencing was by immunoSEQ multiplex PCR. Among under 200,000 clones listed, around 87% were seen once. Sequencing was done on a sample of peripheral blood. The receptors shown here come from a woman aged 80 or over with COVID-19, enrolled during active disease.

The V call is TRBV5-6, the J call TRBJ2-7, with TRBD1 matching 7 bases. Germline V gives CDR1 SGHDT, CDR2 YYEEEE. After removal of 4 bases from V and 2 bases from J, the junction contained 12 bases not matched to a gene. The CDR3 is 16 residues long. CDR3: CASSAAAGGPPYEQYF. The CDR3 DNA sequence: TGTGCCAGCAGCGCTGCTGCAGGGGGTCCCCCCTACGAGCAGTACTTC.

The CDR3 protein is CASSYSSYGYTF. The CDR3 coding sequence is TGTGCCAGCAGTTACTCCAGCTATGGCTACACCTTC. This chain joins TRBV6-2 or TRBV6-3 and TRBJ1-2, with D unclear. V gave up 0 bases and J gave up 4 bases, with 3 bases separating them. The CDR3 length is 12 residues. Germline V CDR1 and CDR2: MNHEY, SVGEGT.

This chain uses TRBV18 with TRBJ1-1, with 8 nucleotides matching TRBD1. Germline V gene lookup returns CDR1 KGHSH and CDR2 LQKENI. J was trimmed by 4 bases and V by 3 bases; bases with no gene match: 7. This CDR3 has 15 residues. CDR3 nucleotide sequence: TGTGCCAGCTCACCCGGACAGGGATTAAGCACTGAAGCTTTCTTT. Translation gives CASSPGQGLSTEAFF. Together with reference TRBV18 and TRBJ1-1, the CDR3 gives the full variable domain: NAGVMQNPRHLVRRRGQEARLRCSPMKGHSHVYWYRQLPEEGLKFMVYLQKENIIDESGMPKERFSAEFPKEGPSILRIQQVVRGDSAAYFCASSPGQGLSTEAFFGQGTRLTVV.

The chain recombines TRBV29-1 with TRBJ2-1; 8 positions match TRBD1. Germline CDR1 SQVTM, CDR2 ANQGSEA. The trim removed 4 bases at V and 7 bases at J, leaving 3 bases unmatched. The CDR3 spans 12 residues. This CDR3 reads CSVGQGWNEQFF. CDR3 in DNA: TGCAGCGTTGGACAGGGGTGGAATGAGCAGTTCTTC.

The gene calls are TRBV28 and TRBJ1-2; D gene unclear. Trimming shortened V by 6 bases and J by 8 bases, and 13 bases separated the two germline ends. The germline gives CDR1 MDHEN, CDR2 SYDVKM. This CDR3 has 12 residues. The CDR3 region has the DNA TGTGCCAGCAGCTCCCGGACTCGGGGCTACACCTTC. Encoded protein: CASSSRTRGYTF.

This clone appeared a few times. This chain joins TRBV23-1 and TRBJ2-1; no definite D call. TRBV23-1 is an open reading frame whose function is uncertain. V was shortened by 6 bases and J by 6 bases, with 12 bases between the two germline ends. CDR3 length: 13 amino acids. CDR3: CASSLSESNEQFF. CDR3 DNA: TGCGCCAGCAGCTTAAGCGAGAGCAATGAGCAGTTCTTC.

V gene TRBV5-4 combines with J gene TRBJ2-7; D call uncertain. The ends were cut back, 0 bases at V and 2 bases at J, with 12 bases in the middle. Germline V gene sequence: CDR1 SGHNT, CDR2 YYREEE (reference sequence). The CDR3 has 15 residues. For the CDR3, the DNA is TGTGCCAGCAGCTTGGCAACCCCCTCTACCTACGAGCAGTACTTC. It translates to CASSLATPSTYEQYF. Drawing the rest from reference TRBV5-4 and TRBJ2-7, the complete variable domain is ETGVTQSPTHLIKTRGQQVTLRCSSQSGHNTVSWYQQALGQGPQFIFQYYREEENGRGNFPPRFSGLQFPNYSSELNVNALELDDSALYLCASSLATPSTYEQYFGPGTRLTVT.

This chain connects TRBV28 to TRBJ2-2; no firm D call. The V end lost 6 bases, the J end lost 2 bases, and 7 bases lay between the germline ends. This CDR3 region has 13 residues. Germline CDR1 is MDHEN and CDR2 is SYDVKM. The CDR3 sequence is CASSLYNTGELFF. CDR3 sequence (DNA): TGTGCCAGCAGCCTTTATAACACCGGGGAGCTGTTTTTT.

The chain has TRBV7-9 and TRBJ2-6, with TRBD1 as a possible D gene (7 bases). This CDR3 region has 17 residues. Trimming cost V 3 bases and J 3 bases, with 15 bases left between them. The germline V gene encodes CDR1 SEHNR and CDR2 FQNEAQ (reference sequence). CDR3 coding DNA: TGTGCCAGCAGCTTTCAGGGGGGTATCGGTGGGGCCAACGTCCTGACTTTC. Encoded protein: CASSFQGGIGGANVLTF.

The chain carries TRBV7-8 and TRBJ1-5, with D maybe TRBD1 (5 bases). The CDR3 contains 15 residues. Trimming removed 5 bases from V and 3 bases from J, with 14 bases in between. Germline assignment: CDR1 SGHVS and CDR2 FQNEAQ. In DNA, the CDR3 is TGTGCCAGCAGCACTACAGGTCGGTTCAATCAGCCCCAGCATTTT. Translating it yields CASSTTGRFNQPQHF.

The gene calls are TRBV11-3 and TRBJ1-1; maybe TRBD1 (5 bases). The V gene lost 5 bases and the J gene lost 2 bases, with 9 bases spanning the gap. The CDR3 covers 13 residues. Looked up from germline, CDR1 is SGHNT and CDR2 is YENEEA. The CDR3 bases are TGTGCCAGCAGCGCAGGGATTAACACTGAAGCTTTCTTT. It yields the protein CASSAGINTEAFF.

The V call is TRBV28, the J call TRBJ2-3; the match to TRBD1 covers 9 bases. This CDR3 contains 16 residues. Trimming removed 6 bases from V and 5 bases from J; junction bases left unmatched: 12. Germline values: CDR1 MDHEN, CDR2 SYDVKM. This CDR3 reads CASSSTGTGSVDTQYF. CDR3 coding DNA: TGTGCCAGCAGCTCGACCGGGACAGGGAGCGTAGATACGCAGTATTTT.

The chain couples TRBV21-1 to TRBJ1-1; TRBD1 was called by the table and not checked on the DNA. TRBV21-1 is a pseudogene segment. CDR3 size: 14 residues. CDR3: CASSKGIRNTEAFF. The CDR3 DNA reads as TGTGCCAGCAGCAAGGGCATTCGGAACACTGAAGCTTTCTTT.

V usage is TRBV14 and J usage is TRBJ1-2, with D unresolved. The V and J ends lost 1 base and 5 bases respectively, with 14 bases between them. The CDR3 has 15 amino acids. The germline CDR1 and CDR2 sequences are SGHDN and FVKESK. CDR3 bases: TGTGCCAGCAGCCAAGCGAGAATCAGACTGTATGGCTACACCTTC. Protein sequence: CASSQARIRLYGYTF.

The rearrangement joins TRBV7-2 to TRBJ2-1; TRBD1 matches at 9 bases. The V gene's germline CDR1 is SGHTA and CDR2 FQGNSA. Germline trimming cut 5 bases from V and 14 bases from J; bases unmatched to any gene: 10. CDR3 length: 13 amino acids. As DNA, the CDR3 is TGTGCCAGCAGCCCAGCACTTACAGGGGGCGAGTTCTTC. This gives the protein CASSPALTGGEFF.

The chain employs TRBV7-9 and TRBJ1-1; D is unresolved. The CDR3 consists of 14 residues. V gave up 1 base and J gave up 0 bases, with 6 bases separating them. In germline, CDR1 is SEHNR, CDR2 FQNEAQ (reference sequence). CDR3 sequence reads: CASSLESVNTEAFF. The CDR3 nucleotides read TGTGCCAGCAGCTTAGAGTCGGTGAACACTGAAGCTTTCTTT.

The chain carries TRBV6-6 and TRBJ2-2; the D gene is possibly TRBD1 (6 bases). The germline V gene has CDR1 MNHNY and CDR2 SVGAGI (reference sequence). The CDR3 spans 14 residues. Deletions cut 2 bases from V and 7 bases from J, with 11 bases between. Written as DNA, the CDR3 is TGTGCCAGCAGTTACAAACCAGGGGTCGGGGAGCTGTTTTTT. Translation gives CASSYKPGVGELFF.

V and J are TRBV3-1 (or the pseudogene TRBV3-2) and TRBJ2-3; the D is unclear. The CDR3 has 11 amino acids. Germline-derived CDR1 and CDR2 are LGHDT and YNNKEL (reference sequence). CDR3 amino acids: CAVGSGDTQYF. Here the CDR3 DNA reads TGTGCGGTCGGGTCGGGAGATACGCAGTATTTT.

This chain connects TRBV3-1 (or the pseudogene TRBV3-2) to TRBJ1-6, with 10 bases that match TRBD1. J was trimmed by 6 bases and V by 5 bases; bases with no gene match: 4. The CDR3 is 15 amino acids. Germline-derived CDR1 and CDR2 are LGHDT and YNNKEL (reference sequence). CDR3 bases: TGTGCCAGCAGCGAGGGGACAGGGGCTAATTCACCCCTCCACTTT. This sequence encodes CASSEGTGANSPLHF.

The chain has TRBV29-1 and TRBJ2-1, with a possible D match to TRBD2 (6 bases). Germline V CDR1 and CDR2: SQVTM, ANQGSEA. The CDR3 is 12 residues long. The V and J ends lost 7 bases and 5 bases respectively, with 12 bases between them. CDR3 amino acids: CSDWDLDNEQFF. In DNA form, the CDR3 reads TGCAGCGATTGGGACTTAGACAATGAGCAGTTCTTC.

This clone appeared a few times. The chain has TRBV28 and TRBJ1-5; possibly TRBD1 for D (5 bases). Germline CDR1 reads MDHEN; CDR2 reads SYDVKM. This CDR3 comprises 16 residues. V was cut by 4 bases and J by 0 bases, with 13 bases left in between. The CDR3 sequence: CASSSLDRHSNQPQHF. The CDR3 DNA reads as TGTGCCAGCAGTTCTCTTGACAGACATAGCAATCAGCCCCAGCATTTT.

The V call is TRBV6-5, the J call TRBJ1-5; D gene unclear. Germline V lookup: CDR1 MNHEY, CDR2 SVGAGI. V lost 8 bases, J lost 3 bases, and 8 bases lay in between. This CDR3 has 12 amino acids. CDR3 coding DNA: TGTGCCAGCGGTCAGAACAATCAGCCCCAGCATTTT. Protein product: CASGQNNQPQHF.

The genes are TRBV5-6 and TRBJ1-2; tentatively, D is TRBD1 (5 bases). The CDR3 is 15 amino acids. V lost 0 bases to trimming and J lost 5 bases, with 14 bases between them. The germline CDR1 and CDR2 sequences are SGHDT and YYEEEE. DNA for the CDR3: TGTGCCAGCAGCTTGGACAGGTGGGGAACTTATGGCTACACCTTC. It codes for CASSLDRWGTYGYTF.